The entry that follows covers one T cell receptor beta chain sequence. Germline V gives CDR1 MDHEN, CDR2 SYDVKM. This CDR3 has 13 amino acids. V dropped 7 bases and J dropped 4; count of bases not matched to a gene: 3. As processed by the authors: Reference gene primer amplification gave estimated nucleated cell counts. Sequencing was performed with immunoSEQ multiplex PCR; in TCRdb, only in-frame clones are kept and a portion is missing. The DNA gave D and trimming, while V, J and clone size come from that table. The table shows tens of thousands of clones, with roughly 87% occurring only once. This entry comes from a study of blood T cell repertoires in COVID-19.

This receptor was obtained from a man aged 45-65 years with active or convalescent COVID-19. Sequencing was carried out using peripheral blood. This sequence joins TRBV28 and TRBJ2-2; TRBD1 agrees at 7 bases. The CDR3 DNA sequence: TGTGCCAGCACGAGGGGGCTCACCGGGGAGCTGTTTTTT. Protein sequence: CASTRGLTGELFF. The variable domain in full, with the rest retrieved from reference TRBV28 and TRBJ2-2, is DVKVTQSSRYLVKRTGEKVFLECVQDMDHENMFWYRQDPGLGLRLIYFSYDVKMKEKGDIPEGYSVSREKKERFSLILESASTNQTSMYLCASTRGLTGELFFGEGSRLTVL.